Listed below are T cell receptor beta chains from one sample, sequenced in a study of blood T cell repertoires in COVID-19. Profiled with immunoSEQ multiplex PCR; TCRdb holds only in-frame clones, not every one. The data contain 250,000 to 300,000 clones, approximately 80% of them singletons. Sequenced material: peripheral blood. Receptor source: a woman aged 55 to 70 with active or convalescent COVID-19. Each CDR3 is given with its conserved first and last residue. The D gene is left open where the match is weak. Some rows mark clone size as missing; the rest say once, few, many or name a class of expanded clone.

J	D	size	V	DNA	CDR3
TRBJ2-7	TRBD2	-	TRBV19	TGTGCCAGTACGGCCCCCGGGGGGGACGAGCAGTACTTC	CASTAPGGDEQYF
TRBJ1-1	-	-	TRBV27	TGTGCCAGCAGTCCCGGGGGGTTGAACACTGAAGCTTTCTTT	CASSPGGLNTEAFF
TRBJ2-5	TRBD2	-	TRBV5-4	TGTGCCAGCAGCTTAAGTACTAGCGGGGGGTTCCAAGAGACCCAGTACTTC	CASSLSTSGGFQETQYF
TRBJ1-2	-	once	TRBV2	TGTGCCAGCAGTGACAGAATCTATGGCTACACCTTC	CASSDRIYGYTF
TRBJ1-1	-	-	TRBV5-4	TGTGCCAGCAGCCCTACAGTTATGAACACTGAAGCTTTCTTT	CASSPTVMNTEAFF
TRBJ1-2	TRBD1	-	TRBV18	TGTGCCAGCTCACAGGGACAGGGGGATGGCTACACCTTC	CASSQGQGDGYTF
TRBJ1-2	TRBD1	-	TRBV5-4	TGTGCCAGCAGCTTGGCGGACAGGGGTGGGGGCTACACCTTC	CASSLADRGGGYTF
TRBJ2-1	TRBD2	-	TRBV3-1/TRBV3-2	TGTGCCAGCAGCCGGCGGCGGGGGGGTTTGGACAATGAGCAGTTCTTC	CASSRRRGGLDNEQFF
TRBJ2-7	-	-	TRBV6-5	TGTGCCAGCAACGTTGCGGCCAGCTCCTACGAGCAGTACTTC	CASNVAASSYEQYF
TRBJ2-5	TRBD1	-	TRBV6-2/TRBV6-3	TGTGCCAGCAGTTCCCCAGGGACAGGGGCTGGGACCCAGTACTTC	CASSSPGTGAGTQYF
TRBJ1-3	TRBD1	-	TRBV7-6	TGTGCCAGCAGCTTAGCCTACAGGGGTCGCTCTGGAAACACCATATATTTT	CASSLAYRGRSGNTIYF
TRBJ1-4	TRBD1	-	TRBV5-1	TGCGCCAGCAGCTTGGGGGGACAGGGTCTATTGGATGAAAAACTGTTTTTT	CASSLGGQGLLDEKLFF
TRBJ2-1	-	-	TRBV2	TGTGCCAGCAAAGACAGGGGAGGGTCCTACAATGAGCAGTTCTTC	CASKDRGGSYNEQFF
TRBJ1-1	-	-	TRBV5-6	TGTGCCAGCAGCTTGGGGGGAGATTGGGGCACTGAAGCTTTCTTT	CASSLGGDWGTEAFF
TRBJ1-1	-	-	TRBV9	TGTGCCAGCGGATTCGGAGCGGCTTTCTTT	CASGFGAAFF
TRBJ1-2	-	-	TRBV4-3	TGCGCCAGCAGCCAAGATAACACTGGGGGCCGCGGGGGCTACACCTTC	CASSQDNTGGRGGYTF
TRBJ2-1	TRBD1	-	TRBV11-3	TGTGCCAGCAGCCAAGACAGGGCAAACGAGCAGTTCTTC	CASSQDRANEQFF
TRBJ2-3	-	-	TRBV24-1	TGTGCCACCAGTGATTGGGGACACGGGGGCACAGATACGCAGTATTTT	CATSDWGHGGTDTQYF
TRBJ1-1	-	-	TRBV2	TGTGCCAGCAGTGGGAGAAGGGGCTTAGAGGCTTTCTTT	CASSGRRGLEAFF
TRBJ1-1	-	-	TRBV6-2/TRBV6-3	TGTGCCAGCAGTTACGGCATGAACACTGAAGCTTTCTTT	CASSYGMNTEAFF
TRBJ1-1	-	-	TRBV11-2	TGTGCCAGCAGCTCCATGCGCGGGGGGCTCGCCACTGAAGCTTTCTTT	CASSSMRGGLATEAFF
TRBJ2-1	TRBD2	few	TRBV4-2	TGTGCCAGCAGCCAAGGTCAAAGCGGGGGGGACCATGAGCAGTTCTTC	CASSQGQSGGDHEQFF
TRBJ2-2	TRBD2	few	TRBV7-9	TGTGCCAGCAGCTTACGATTCGGGACTAGCGGGACCACCGGGGAGCTGTTTTTT	CASSLRFGTSGTTGELFF
TRBJ1-3	-	-	TRBV7-8	TGTGCCAGCAGTCGCAAGTCTACCGGAAACACCATATATTTT	CASSRKSTGNTIYF
TRBJ1-3	TRBD1	-	TRBV6-5	TGTGCCAGCAGTTACTCGAAGGACAGGGGAAACACCATATATTTT	CASSYSKDRGNTIYF
TRBJ2-5	TRBD2	-	TRBV7-2	TGTGCCAGCAGCTTAGGTGGACTAGCGGGGGCCCAAGAGACCCAGTACTTC	CASSLGGLAGAQETQYF
TRBJ1-3	-	-	TRBV2	TGTGCCAGCAGTGCGGGGTCGGGGGTCCCTGGAAACACCATATATTTT	CASSAGSGVPGNTIYF
TRBJ1-2	-	-	TRBV28	TGTGCCAGCAGTTTATCGGCGCGGGGGCGCGGAGCCGACTATGGCTACACCTTC	CASSLSARGRGADYGYTF
TRBJ1-3	-	-	TRBV14	TGTGCCAGCAGCCAGGCACACTCTGGAAACACCATATATTTT	CASSQAHSGNTIYF
TRBJ1-4	TRBD1	-	TRBV9	TGTGCCAGCAGCGCGACAGGGTACCTCCGTAATGAAAAACTGTTTTTT	CASSATGYLRNEKLFF
TRBJ2-7	TRBD1	once	TRBV7-9	TGTGCCAGCAGCTTTGGGACAGGGTCCCACGAGCAGTACTTC	CASSFGTGSHEQYF
TRBJ1-2	TRBD1	-	TRBV5-1	TGCGCCAGCAGCTCGGGACAGGGATCTAACTATGGCTACACCTTC	CASSSGQGSNYGYTF
TRBJ2-5	-	-	TRBV29-1	TGCAGCGTTCCAACAGGGTCCCAAGAGACCCAGTACTTC	CSVPTGSQETQYF
TRBJ2-5	TRBD2	-	TRBV7-2	TGTGCCAGCAGCCCTCATGGGACTAGCGGGGGATTCCAAGAGACCCAGTACTTC	CASSPHGTSGGFQETQYF
TRBJ1-1	-	-	TRBV5-1	TGCGCCAGCAGCTTTGCACAGGGGAACACTGAAGCTTTCTTT	CASSFAQGNTEAFF
TRBJ2-5	TRBD1	-	TRBV5-6	TGTGCCAGCAGCTTTACAGGGGGGCCAGAGGGGACCCAGTACTTC	CASSFTGGPEGTQYF
TRBJ2-2	TRBD2	-	TRBV7-6	TGTGCCAGCAGCCCGCGACTAGCGGGGGGGCCCGGGAACACCGGGGAGCTGTTTTTT	CASSPRLAGGPGNTGELFF
TRBJ2-7	-	medium-sized	TRBV19	TGTGCCAGTAGTATTGCCGGGACAAGCTCCTACGAGCAGTACTTC	CASSIAGTSSYEQYF
TRBJ1-2	TRBD1	once	TRBV5-6	TGTGCCAGCAGCTTGGTGGACAGGGACTATGGCTACACCTTC	CASSLVDRDYGYTF
TRBJ1-2	TRBD1	few	TRBV5-5	TGTGCCAGCAGCGAATCGACAGGGGGCGGCTATGGCTACACCTTC	CASSESTGGGYGYTF
TRBJ1-5	TRBD1	many	TRBV4-2	TGTGCCAGCAGCCTAGCCGGGACAGGGGGCCTTCAGCCCCAGCATTTT	CASSLAGTGGLQPQHF
TRBJ1-2	-	-	TRBV27	TGTGCCAGCAGTTTAGCGGGGGGGCCCGGGGGCTACACCTTC	CASSLAGGPGGYTF
TRBJ1-1	TRBD1	few	TRBV4-3	TGCGCCAGCAGCCAAGGTTTCAGGGGGGCCTTCACTGAAGCTTTCTTT	CASSQGFRGAFTEAFF
TRBJ2-7	TRBD1	once	TRBV29-1	TGCAGCGTAGCCGGGACAGGGCCCCACGAGCAGTACTTC	CSVAGTGPHEQYF
TRBJ1-2	-	-	TRBV6-2/TRBV6-3	TGTGCCAGCAGTTACGGGACTTTCAACTATGGCTACACCTTC	CASSYGTFNYGYTF
TRBJ2-7	-	-	TRBV3-1/TRBV3-2	TGTGCCAGCAGCCAAGATCCGGCAGGGGCCTCCGAGCAGTACTTC	CASSQDPAGASEQYF
TRBJ1-2	TRBD1	-	TRBV11-2	TGTGCCAGCAGCTTAGGGGACAGGGCCTTCTATGGCTACACCTTC	CASSLGDRAFYGYTF
TRBJ2-4	TRBD2	once	TRBV27	TGTGCCAGCAGTTTATCGGGAGGGGTTGGCAAAAACATTCAGTACTTC	CASSLSGGVGKNIQYF
TRBJ1-5	-	few	TRBV7-8	TGTGCCAGCAGCTTAACCAGTAGCGGGCCCAATCAGCCCCAGCATTTT	CASSLTSSGPNQPQHF
TRBJ1-1	TRBD1	-	TRBV6-2/TRBV6-3	TGTGCCAGCAGTTATCGGACAGGGGGCCTGAACACTGAAGCTTTCTTT	CASSYRTGGLNTEAFF
TRBJ1-2	TRBD1	-	TRBV30	TGTGCCGTGTTAGGACAGGGCTTAGGGGGCTACACCTTC	CAVLGQGLGGYTF
TRBJ2-5	TRBD2	-	TRBV5-4	TGTGCCAGCAGCTCCGCGGGGGGGTACCAAGAGACCCAGTACTTC	CASSSAGGYQETQYF
TRBJ2-3	TRBD2	-	TRBV6-4	TGTGCCAGCAGTCCCGACGGAGCGGGGGGGCAAGATACGCAGTATTTT	CASSPDGAGGQDTQYF